Below, one T cell receptor (beta chain) is given with its context. Its binding antigen is unknown. Base qualities are not at hand, and no much larger clone is one base apart. The sample comes from a study of cytomegalovirus exposure and HLA in healthy donors (TCRdb year 2017). Notes on the research overall: In an earlier analysis of about 560 of the donors, 250 to 350 Gb of sequence data and approximately 120 million unique TCR beta sequences from 150 million to 200 million T cells were reported. The genetic ancestry cluster associated with self-reported Caucasian donors included 70% to 85% of the roughly 410 genotyped donors. Among about 390 genotyped donors of the cohort, an average of 235,054 unique TCR beta nucleotide sequences were sequenced per donor, roughly 20% of them non-productive. An early release covering roughly 580 HLA-typed donors comprised roughly 300 gigabases of sequencing data and 85 million or so unique TCR sequences. To predict cytomegalovirus infection status, the study combined high-throughput TCR immunosequencing, statistical association of individual TCRs with disease status, and machine learning. The study aimed to test whether cataloging public T cell receptors could reveal signatures of past pathogen exposure. Alongside the repertoire data, information on donor age, sex, ethnicity and CMV serostatus was compiled. To decide whether each TCR beta V gene segment behaved as functional or pseudogenic, an earlier analysis of several hundred of the donors relied on high-throughput TCR beta sequencing. A later analysis re-examined previously published TCR beta repertoires from just over 650 donors and added high-resolution HLA genotyping to investigate patterns of TCR occurrence. Rather than using new phenotypic data, the later analysis identified candidate immune exposures from TCR beta sequences and from how often those sequences occurred across donors. Along with the roughly 700-subject first cohort, a separate validation cohort of around 110 different subjects was used. The number of typed donors differed by locus: about 620-630 for A, B, C, DRB1 and DQB1; some 500 for DQA1; around 610 for DPA1; and around 490 for DPB1. The study profiled the T cell repertoires of hundreds of subjects by immunosequencing and related them to cytomegalovirus serostatus. Several DR-DQ haplotypes were handled as single units for association and clustering because linkage in the cohort was strong. HLA typing covered class I and class II loci at four-digit resolution. A later genetic analysis took genome-wide SNP genotypes for about 55% of the 666 donors and used that subset as a discovery cohort. All discovery cohort repertoires had been generated using a single sequencing platform.

Receptor libraries were prepared by the immunoSEQ multiplex PCR assay. A mixture of 60 forward primers for TCR Vbeta segments and 13 reverse primers for TCR Jbeta segments was used in the multiplex PCR. The CDR3 region of rearranged TCR beta genes was amplified from genomic DNA with a multiplex PCR assay. Amplified TCR beta libraries were sequenced as 87-base-pair reads on the Illumina HiSeq System. Per the source publication's procedure: A later analysis tallied roughly 76 million unique TCR beta chains across the 660 or so repertoires, and roughly 11 million of those chains were shared by two or more donors. Raw reads were error-corrected and collapsed into unique sequences with a nearest-neighbor algorithm that merged closely related sequences to remove PCR and sequencing errors. Alignment of CDR3 sequences to IMGT reference sequences was used to assign V, D and J gene segments. For a sequence to be retained, a match of at least six nucleotides was required to both a V gene segment and a J gene segment. Rearrangements were classified as productive when the CDR3 lacked stop codons and remained in frame with V and J, and all other rearrangements were classified as non-productive. Following IMGT convention, CDR3 was defined as the stretch from the second conserved V-encoded cysteine to the conserved J-encoded phenylalanine. The earlier analysis of 587 of the donors excluded sequences that lacked an unambiguous match to a single V gene segment. In an earlier analysis of approximately 550 of the donors, V segments were called functional above 56.7% productive rearrangements and were called segregating when the between-donor standard deviation exceeded 5%. A statistical classification framework was built to diagnose cytomegalovirus status from the catalog of TCR beta chain sequences. A later analysis assigned V and J genes by comparing TCR nucleotide sequences with IMGT/GENE-DB human TR gene sequences. In a later analysis, CDR3 sequences and most-parsimonious VDJ recombination scenarios were assigned using the TCRdist pipeline. In a later analysis, every TCR beta chain was defined by the combination of its CDR3 amino acid sequence and its V-gene family, and reads without a unique V-gene family were dropped. A later analysis removed 600 or so highly shared, low-generation-probability nucleotide sequences to deal with suspected cross-contamination and a sequencing artifact. For each public chain, a later analysis derived a clonal expansion index from normalized ranks of inferred template counts within each repertoire. Generation probabilities in a later analysis came from a VDJ recombination model fitted to out-of-frame rearrangements, and those results were checked against IGoR. In a later analysis, TCR-TCR, TCR-HLA and TCR-CMV co-occurrence was scored with hypergeometric tests, and a repertoire-size bias correction was applied to TCR pairs. False discovery rates were estimated in a later analysis by permuting HLA or CMV assignments 20 times. In a later analysis, co-occurring TCRs were grouped with DBSCAN, and TCRdist sequence similarity was added when clustering was performed within HLA-allele-positive subsets. Repertoires with fewer than 30,000 or more than 120,000 public chains, plus five repertoires with anomalous nucleotide sharing, were excluded from co-occurrence clustering. TCRdb took over this immuneACCESS table, retaining in-frame rearrangements with V and J assigned. Such tables are incomplete; in checked studies, under half of the missing clones stem from an unresolved V gene, and the remainder is unexplained. From that table come the V and J calls and clone size; the DNA was used to work out D and trimming. The sample has approximately 120,000 clones on record, roughly four fifths of them singletons. The ten largest clones represent roughly 4.1% of the sample.

The germline V gene (reference sequence) gives CDR1 as LNHDA and CDR2 as SQIVND. The germline V and J ends show losses of 3 bases and 4 bases respectively, and no gene match explains 8 bases of the junction. The CDR3 sequence holds 15 residues, the cysteine and phenylalanine included. Only the CDR3 DNA stays, 45 bases, in frame from base 1. The paper as a whole reports these results and caveats: A later analysis found that HLA-associated TCR beta chains were more clonally expanded and had lower generation probabilities than equally common non-associated chains. According to the authors, the approach could potentially be generalized to other disease states and immunological phenotypes. A later analysis associated about 17,000 TCR beta sequences with specific HLA alleles at a false discovery rate of 0.05. In a later genetic analysis, a missense DCLRE1C variant was associated with V-gene and J-gene trimming of TCR beta chains, and the association was replicated in an independent cohort. Because some donors lacked HLA typing at each locus, the association tests relied only on the typed subset. In a later analysis, most CMV-associated TCR beta chains were found to appear HLA-restricted, with HLA associations seemingly driven largely by CMV exposure. Linkage disequilibrium might explain the correlated functional status among segregating V segments, but an unknown experimental factor could not be excluded. For the cohort, immune exposure information was limited to CMV serostatus. In a later analysis, the rate of TCR association differed among HLA loci, with DRB1 alleles having the most associated TCRs and HLA-C alleles having the fewest. According to a later genetic analysis, donors in an Asian-associated ancestry cluster had fewer N-insertions in productive TCRs than the approximately 670-donor mean. In vitro tests confirmed that a few of the cytomegalovirus-associated TCR beta chains recognize cytomegalovirus antigens. In the study, roughly 160 TCR beta chains were listed as associated with cytomegalovirus. Because the 87-base-pair reads could not distinguish some IMGT-functional V segments, including TRBV6-2 and TRBV6-3, those segments were excluded. The classifier was reported to diagnose cytomegalovirus status with high specificity and sensitivity in both the original cohort and the validation cohort. Because counts were too low, roughly 16 rarely observed V segments, including chromosome 9 orphons, were excluded from the earlier analysis of 587 of the donors. An earlier analysis of approximately 600 of the donors showed that most TCR beta V segments appeared in productive rearrangements either about 87% or about 30% of the time, which broadly matched IMGT annotations. Presence/absence analyses assumed roughly uniform sequencing depth across donors, an assumption that may not hold. Several of the top co-occurrence clusters appeared to be linked to parvovirus B19, influenza, CMV and Epstein-Barr virus, according to a later analysis. A further reported finding was that TCR beta sequences accurately predicted the HLA-A and HLA-B alleles for most subjects in the first cohort. A group of highly shared sequence variants was considered likely to be a technical artifact of the sequencing pipeline. When HLA alleles, especially DR and DQ, strongly co-occurred, attributing TCR associations to individual alleles was difficult. Only TCR beta chains were sequenced in this cohort, and the absence of alpha or paired-chain data limited detectable features. Most TCR sequences were seen in very few donors, while some public TCRs were found in many individuals.

In total, more than 500 healthy bone marrow donors made up the cohort. At the time of sampling, every cohort member was nominally healthy, though immune exposures that went unrecorded were likely present. The donor was CMV seropositive and belonged to the group of around 300 seropositive cohort members. A peripheral blood sample was collected from each donor, and TCR beta sequencing was performed on peripheral blood mononuclear cells. The Qiagen DNeasy Blood Extraction Kit was used to extract genomic DNA from the blood cell samples. Input material: PBMCs. The TCR was taken from a woman between 45 and 60 years old in good health and CMV-seropositive. The rearranged chain carries TRBV19 and TRBJ2-5, and TRBD1 matches 7 of the central bases. The nucleotides read TGTGCCAGTAGTATCGCACAGGGGTCTTTAGAGACCCAGTACTTC. The encoded protein is CASSIAQGSLETQYF.